This TCR beta chain was sequenced for a study of identical twins. About this clonotype: Antigen unknown.

Regarding the study as a whole: Invariant cells of the MAIT and iNKT types might have partly distorted the zero-insertion analyses. Out-of-frame alpha sequences shared by twins were enriched for low generation probability. The authors drew conclusions from cross-sectional statistical analysis rather than following the same donors.

TCRdb processed the 5' RACE reads anew with MiXCR; each CDR3 protein has one entry. Of 400,000 to 550,000 distinct CDR3 sequences in the sample, over 11% were seen once. V lost 6 bases and J 5 bases, leaving 14 bases between the germline ends. The germline gives CDR1 KGHSH, CDR2 LQKENI. The CDR3 has 14 residues. A further study also used this sample, focusing on yellow fever vaccine responses in identical twins.

Sequenced sample: CD4+ T cells sorted from blood. The TCR originated in a woman under 30 in good health. The chain joins TRBV18 to TRBJ2-1; D perhaps matches TRBD1 (7 bases). The CDR3 protein is CASSRDRADNEQFF. CDR3 sequence (DNA): TGTGCCAGCTCGCGGGACAGAGCTGACAATGAGCAGTTCTTC.